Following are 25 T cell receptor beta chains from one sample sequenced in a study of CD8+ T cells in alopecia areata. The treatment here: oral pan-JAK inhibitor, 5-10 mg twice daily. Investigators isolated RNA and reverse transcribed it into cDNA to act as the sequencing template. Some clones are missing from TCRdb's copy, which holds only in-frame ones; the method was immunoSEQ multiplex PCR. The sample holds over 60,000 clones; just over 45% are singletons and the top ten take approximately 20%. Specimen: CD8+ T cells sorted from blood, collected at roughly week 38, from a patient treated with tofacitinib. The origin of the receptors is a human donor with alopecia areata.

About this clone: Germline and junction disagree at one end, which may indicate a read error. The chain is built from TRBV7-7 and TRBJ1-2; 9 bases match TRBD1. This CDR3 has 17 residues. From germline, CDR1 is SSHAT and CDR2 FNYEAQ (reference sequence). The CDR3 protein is CASSYFPGQGRAYGYTF. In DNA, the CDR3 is TGTGCTAGCAGCTATTTCCCGGGACAGGGTCGGGCCTATGGCTACACCTTC. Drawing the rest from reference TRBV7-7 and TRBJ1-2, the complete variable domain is GAGVSQSPRYKVTKRGQDVTLRCDPISSHATLYWYQQALGQGPEFLTYFNYEAQPDKSGLPSDRFSAERPEGSISTLTIQRTEQRDSAMYRCASSYFPGQGRAYGYTFGSGTRLTVV.

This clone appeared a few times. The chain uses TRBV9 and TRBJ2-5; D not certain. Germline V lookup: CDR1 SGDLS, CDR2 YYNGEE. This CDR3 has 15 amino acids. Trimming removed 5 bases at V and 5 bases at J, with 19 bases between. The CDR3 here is CASSSDPPQRETQYF. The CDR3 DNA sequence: TGTGCCAGCAGTTCGGACCCCCCTCAAAGGGAGACCCAGTACTTC.

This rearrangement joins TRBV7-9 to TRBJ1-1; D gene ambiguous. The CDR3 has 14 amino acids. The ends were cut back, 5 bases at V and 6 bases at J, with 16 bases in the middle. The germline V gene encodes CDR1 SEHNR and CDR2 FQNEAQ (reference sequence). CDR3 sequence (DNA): TGTGCCAGCAGCCTACCTGCGGGGAATCCTGAAGCTTTCTTT. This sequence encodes CASSLPAGNPEAFF. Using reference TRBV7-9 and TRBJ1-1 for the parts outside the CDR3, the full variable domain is DTGVSQNPRHKITKRGQNVTFRCDPISEHNRLYWYRQTLGQGPEFLTYFQNEAQLEKSRLLSDRFSAERPKGSFSTLEIQRTEQGDSAMYLCASSLPAGNPEAFFGQGTRLTVV.

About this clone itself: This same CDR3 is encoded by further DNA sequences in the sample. Here the CDR3 reads CASSELHRGAEQFF. The CDR3 DNA is TGTGCCAGCAGTGAGCTTCACAGGGGCGCTGAGCAGTTCTTC. This chain connects TRBV25-1 to TRBJ2-1, with 7 bases that match TRBD1. With V trimmed by 3 bases and J by 9 bases, 8 bases remained unmatched. The CDR3 runs 14 residues. The germline V gene encodes CDR1 MGHDK and CDR2 SYGVNS. The full variable domain, completed using reference TRBV25-1 and TRBJ2-1, is EADIYQTPRYLVIGTGKKITLECSQTMGHDKMYWYQQDPGMELHLIHYSYGVNSTEKGDLSSESTVSRIRTEHFPLTLESARPSHTSQYLCASSELHRGAEQFFGPGTRLTVL.

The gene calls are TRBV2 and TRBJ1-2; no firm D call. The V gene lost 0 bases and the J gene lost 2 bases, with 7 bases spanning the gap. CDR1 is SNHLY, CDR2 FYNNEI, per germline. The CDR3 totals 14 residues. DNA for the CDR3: TGTGCCAGCAGTGAAGCCGGCGGAAACTATGGCTACACCTTC. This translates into CASSEAGGNYGYTF.

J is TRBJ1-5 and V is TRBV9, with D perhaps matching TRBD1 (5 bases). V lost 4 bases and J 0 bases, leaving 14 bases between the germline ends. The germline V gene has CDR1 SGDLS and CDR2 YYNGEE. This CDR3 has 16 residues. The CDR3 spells CASSSGAEYSNQPQHF. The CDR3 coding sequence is TGTGCCAGCAGCTCCGGGGCAGAGTATAGCAATCAGCCCCAGCATTTT.

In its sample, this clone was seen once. CDR3 DNA sequence: TGCGCCAGCAGCTTGACGGGCTATAGCAATCAGCCCCAGCATTTT. It translates to CASSLTGYSNQPQHF. V gene TRBV5-1 combines with J gene TRBJ1-5; D is unresolved. The ends were cut back, 1 base at V and 0 bases at J, with 8 bases in the middle. The CDR3 is 15 residues long. Looked up from germline, CDR1 is SGHRS and CDR2 is YFSETQ. The full variable domain, in which reference TRBV5-1 and TRBJ1-5 provide the parts outside the CDR3, is KAGVTQTPRYLIKTRGQQVTLSCSPISGHRSVSWYQQTPGQGLQFLFEYFSETQRNKGNFPGRFSGRQFSNSRSEMNVSTLELGDSALYLCASSLTGYSNQPQHFGDGTRLSIL.

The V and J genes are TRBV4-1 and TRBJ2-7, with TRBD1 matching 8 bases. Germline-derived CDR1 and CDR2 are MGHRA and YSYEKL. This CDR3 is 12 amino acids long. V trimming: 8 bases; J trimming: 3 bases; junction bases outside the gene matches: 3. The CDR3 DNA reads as TGCGCCAGCGGGGGACAGGACTACGAGCAGTACTTC. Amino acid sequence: CASGGQDYEQYF.

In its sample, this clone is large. The DNA for the CDR3 is TGTGCAAGAGGACTAGCGGGAGCCTACGAGCAGTACTTC. Its protein product is CARGLAGAYEQYF. The chain combines TRBV7-2 with TRBJ2-7; 13 nucleotides align to TRBD2. The germline V gene encodes CDR1 SGHTA and CDR2 FQGNSA. The CDR3 totals 13 residues.

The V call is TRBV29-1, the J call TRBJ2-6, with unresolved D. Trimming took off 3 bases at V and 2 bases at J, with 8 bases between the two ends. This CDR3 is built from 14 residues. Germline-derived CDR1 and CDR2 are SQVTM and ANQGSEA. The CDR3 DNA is TGCAGCGTTGAGCTTGGGACTGGGGCCAACGTCCTGACTTTC. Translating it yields CSVELGTGANVLTF.

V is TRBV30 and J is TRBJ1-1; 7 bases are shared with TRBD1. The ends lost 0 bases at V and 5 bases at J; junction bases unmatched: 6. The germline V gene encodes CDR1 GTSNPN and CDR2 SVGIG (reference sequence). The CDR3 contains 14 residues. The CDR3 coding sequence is TGTGCCTGGAGTGTGACAGGGTGGCGGACTGAAGCTTTCTTT. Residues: CAWSVTGWRTEAFF.

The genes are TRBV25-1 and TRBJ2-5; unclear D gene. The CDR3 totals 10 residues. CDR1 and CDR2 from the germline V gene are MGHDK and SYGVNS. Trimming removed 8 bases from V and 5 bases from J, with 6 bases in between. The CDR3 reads CASYEETQYF. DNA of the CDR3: TGTGCCAGCTATGAGGAGACCCAGTACTTC.

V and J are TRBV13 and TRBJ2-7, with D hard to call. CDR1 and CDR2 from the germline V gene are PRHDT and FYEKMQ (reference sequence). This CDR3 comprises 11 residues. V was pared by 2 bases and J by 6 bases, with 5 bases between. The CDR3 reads CASSLRFEQYF. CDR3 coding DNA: TGTGCCAGCAGCTTACGGTTCGAGCAGTACTTC.

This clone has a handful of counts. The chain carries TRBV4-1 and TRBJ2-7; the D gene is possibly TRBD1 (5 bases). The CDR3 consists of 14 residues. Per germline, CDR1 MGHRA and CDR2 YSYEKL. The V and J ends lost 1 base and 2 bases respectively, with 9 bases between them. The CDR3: CASSQGPDTYEQYF. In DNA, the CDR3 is TGCGCCAGCAGCCAAGGTCCGGACACCTACGAGCAGTACTTC.

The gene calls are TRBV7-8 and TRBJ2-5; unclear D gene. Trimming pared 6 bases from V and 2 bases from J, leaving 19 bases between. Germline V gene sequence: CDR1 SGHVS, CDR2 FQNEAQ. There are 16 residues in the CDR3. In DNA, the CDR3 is TGTGCCAGCAGGAAACCCGGGCCCACCCCACAAGAGACCCAGTACTTC. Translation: CASRKPGPTPQETQYF.

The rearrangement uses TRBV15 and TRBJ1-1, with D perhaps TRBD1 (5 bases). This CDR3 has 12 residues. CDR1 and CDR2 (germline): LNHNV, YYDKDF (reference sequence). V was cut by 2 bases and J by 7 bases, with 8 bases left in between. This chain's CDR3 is CATSRTRGEAFF. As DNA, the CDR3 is TGTGCCACCAGCAGAACAAGGGGTGAAGCTTTCTTT.

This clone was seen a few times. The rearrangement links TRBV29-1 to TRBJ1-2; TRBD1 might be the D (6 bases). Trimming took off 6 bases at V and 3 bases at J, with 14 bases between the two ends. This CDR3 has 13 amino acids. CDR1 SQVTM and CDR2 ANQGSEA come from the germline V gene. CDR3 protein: CSVLQGEYYGYTF. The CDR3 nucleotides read TGCAGCGTCCTACAGGGAGAGTACTATGGCTACACCTTC.

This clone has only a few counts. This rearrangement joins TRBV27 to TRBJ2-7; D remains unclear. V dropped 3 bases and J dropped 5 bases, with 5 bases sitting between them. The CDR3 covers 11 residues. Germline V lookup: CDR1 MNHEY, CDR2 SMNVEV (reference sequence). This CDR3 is CASSLGNEQYF. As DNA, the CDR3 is TGTGCCAGCAGTTTGGGGAACGAGCAGTACTTC.

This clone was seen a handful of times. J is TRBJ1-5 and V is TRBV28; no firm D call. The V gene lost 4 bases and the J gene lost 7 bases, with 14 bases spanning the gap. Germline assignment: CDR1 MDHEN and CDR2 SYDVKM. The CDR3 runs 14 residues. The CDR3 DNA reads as TGTGCCAGCAGTTCCCGGGGATGGAAGCAGCCCCAGCATTTT. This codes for CASSSRGWKQPQHF.

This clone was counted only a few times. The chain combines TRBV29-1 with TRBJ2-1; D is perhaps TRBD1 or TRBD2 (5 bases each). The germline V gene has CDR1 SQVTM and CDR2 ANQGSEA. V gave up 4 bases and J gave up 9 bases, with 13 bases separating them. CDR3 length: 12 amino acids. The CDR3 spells CSVGYGAGEQFF. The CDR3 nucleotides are TGCAGCGTTGGGTACGGGGCTGGTGAGCAGTTCTTC.

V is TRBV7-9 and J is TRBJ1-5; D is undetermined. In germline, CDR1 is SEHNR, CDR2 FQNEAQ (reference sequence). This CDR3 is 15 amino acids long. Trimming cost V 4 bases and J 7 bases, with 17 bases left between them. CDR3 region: CASSSPDGSSQPQHF. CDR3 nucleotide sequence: TGTGCCAGCAGCTCCCCGGACGGTTCGAGCCAGCCCCAGCATTTT.

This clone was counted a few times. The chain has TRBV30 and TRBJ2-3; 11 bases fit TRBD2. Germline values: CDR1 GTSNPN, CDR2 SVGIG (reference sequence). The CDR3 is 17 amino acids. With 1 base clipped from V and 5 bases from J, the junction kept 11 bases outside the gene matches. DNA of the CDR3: TGTGCCTGGAGTGGCGTTTTACTAGCGGGAGAGAAAGATACGCAGTATTTT. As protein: CAWSGVLLAGEKDTQYF.

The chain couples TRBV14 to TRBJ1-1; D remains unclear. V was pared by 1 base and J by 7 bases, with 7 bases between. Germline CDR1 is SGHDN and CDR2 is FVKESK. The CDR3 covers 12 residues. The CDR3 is CASSQGAFEAFF. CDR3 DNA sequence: TGTGCCAGCAGCCAAGGGGCCTTTGAAGCTTTCTTT. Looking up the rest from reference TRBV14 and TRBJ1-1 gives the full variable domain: EAGVTQFPSHSVIEKGQTVTLRCDPISGHDNLYWYRRVMGKEIKFLLHFVKESKQDESGMPNNRFLAERTGGTYSTLKVQPAELEDSGVYFCASSQGAFEAFFGQGTRLTVV.

Written as DNA, the CDR3 is TGCAGCGTTGACAGGGGAGTCTATGGCTACACCTTC. It translates to CSVDRGVYGYTF. The V and J genes are TRBV29-1 and TRBJ1-2; D perhaps matches TRBD1 (6 bases). CDR1 and CDR2 from the germline V gene are SQVTM and ANQGSEA. Trimming removed 3 bases from V and 4 bases from J, with 9 bases in between. This CDR3 spans 12 amino acids.

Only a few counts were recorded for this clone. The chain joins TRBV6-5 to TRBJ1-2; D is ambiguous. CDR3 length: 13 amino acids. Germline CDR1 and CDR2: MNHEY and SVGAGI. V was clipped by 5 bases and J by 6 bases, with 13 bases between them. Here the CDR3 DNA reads TGTGCCAGCAGTCAACAGAAATATGATGGCTACACCTTC. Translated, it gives CASSQQKYDGYTF.